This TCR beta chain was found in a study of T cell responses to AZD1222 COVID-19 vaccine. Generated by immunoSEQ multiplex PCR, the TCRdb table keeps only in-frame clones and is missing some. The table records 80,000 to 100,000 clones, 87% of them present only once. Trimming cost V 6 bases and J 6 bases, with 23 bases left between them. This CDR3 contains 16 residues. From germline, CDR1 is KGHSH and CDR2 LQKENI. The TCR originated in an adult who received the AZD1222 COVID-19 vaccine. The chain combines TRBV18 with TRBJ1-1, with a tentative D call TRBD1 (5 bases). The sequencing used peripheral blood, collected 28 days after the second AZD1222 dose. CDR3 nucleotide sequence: TGTGCCAGCTCTCGGGCGGCGGGAGGGGTTCGGGCTGAAGCTTTCTTT. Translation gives CASSRAAGGVRAEAFF.